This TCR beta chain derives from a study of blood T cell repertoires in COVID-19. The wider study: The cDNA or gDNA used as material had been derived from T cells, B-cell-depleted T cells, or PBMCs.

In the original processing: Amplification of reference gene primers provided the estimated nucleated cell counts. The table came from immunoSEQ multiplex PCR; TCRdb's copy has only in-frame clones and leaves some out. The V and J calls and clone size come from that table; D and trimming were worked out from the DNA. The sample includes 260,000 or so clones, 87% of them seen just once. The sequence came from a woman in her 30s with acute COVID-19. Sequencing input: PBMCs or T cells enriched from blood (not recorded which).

CDR3 sequence (DNA): TGTGCCAGCAGTACTTCTCGGGACAGCTATGGCTACACCTTC. Protein product: CASSTSRDSYGYTF. The rearrangement uses TRBV6-5 and TRBJ1-2; 7 bases map to TRBD1. Germline lookup yields CDR1 MNHEY and CDR2 SVGAGI. The J segment lost 4 bases and the V segment lost 5 bases, leaving 7 bases of the junction unmatched. The length of the CDR3 is 14 residues.